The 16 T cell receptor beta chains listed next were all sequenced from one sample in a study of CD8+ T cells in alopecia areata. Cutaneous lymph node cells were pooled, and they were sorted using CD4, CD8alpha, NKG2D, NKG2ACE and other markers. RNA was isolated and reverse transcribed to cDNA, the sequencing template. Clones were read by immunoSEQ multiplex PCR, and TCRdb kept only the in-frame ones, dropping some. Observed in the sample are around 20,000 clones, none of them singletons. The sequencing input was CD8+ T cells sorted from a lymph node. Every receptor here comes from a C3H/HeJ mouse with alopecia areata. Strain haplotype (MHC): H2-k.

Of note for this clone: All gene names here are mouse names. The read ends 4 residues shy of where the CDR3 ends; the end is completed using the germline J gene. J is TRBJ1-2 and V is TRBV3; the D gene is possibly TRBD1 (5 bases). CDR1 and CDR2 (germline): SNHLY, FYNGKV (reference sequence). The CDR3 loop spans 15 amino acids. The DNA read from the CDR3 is TGTGCCAGCAGCTTAGGGCCAGGGAAAAGATCC. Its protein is CASSLGPGKRS. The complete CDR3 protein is CASSLGPGKRSDYTF.

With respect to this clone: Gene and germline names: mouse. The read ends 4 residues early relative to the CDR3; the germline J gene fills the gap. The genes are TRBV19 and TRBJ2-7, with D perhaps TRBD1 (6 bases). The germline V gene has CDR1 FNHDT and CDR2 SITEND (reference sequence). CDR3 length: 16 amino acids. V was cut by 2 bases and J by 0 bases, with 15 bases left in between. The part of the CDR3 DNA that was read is TGTGCCAGCAGTATTAAAACAGGGAAAACCTCCTAT. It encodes CASSIKTGKTSY. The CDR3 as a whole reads CASSIKTGKTSYEQYF.

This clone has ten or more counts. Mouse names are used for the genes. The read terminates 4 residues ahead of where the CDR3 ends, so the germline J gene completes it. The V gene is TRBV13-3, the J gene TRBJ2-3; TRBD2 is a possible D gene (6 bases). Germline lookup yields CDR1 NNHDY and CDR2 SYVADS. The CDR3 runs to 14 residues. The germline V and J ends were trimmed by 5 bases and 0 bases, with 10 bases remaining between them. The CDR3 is CASRLGTSAETLYF. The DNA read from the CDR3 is TGTGCCAGCAGGCTGGGGACTAGTGCAGAA.

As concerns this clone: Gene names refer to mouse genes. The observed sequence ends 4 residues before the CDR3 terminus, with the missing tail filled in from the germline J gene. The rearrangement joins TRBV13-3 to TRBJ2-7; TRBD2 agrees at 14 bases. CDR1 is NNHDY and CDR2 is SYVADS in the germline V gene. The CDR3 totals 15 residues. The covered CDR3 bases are TGTGCCAGCAGTGAGGGACTGGGGGGGCTGTAT. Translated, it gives CASSEGLGGLY. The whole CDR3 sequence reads CASSEGLGGLYEQYF.

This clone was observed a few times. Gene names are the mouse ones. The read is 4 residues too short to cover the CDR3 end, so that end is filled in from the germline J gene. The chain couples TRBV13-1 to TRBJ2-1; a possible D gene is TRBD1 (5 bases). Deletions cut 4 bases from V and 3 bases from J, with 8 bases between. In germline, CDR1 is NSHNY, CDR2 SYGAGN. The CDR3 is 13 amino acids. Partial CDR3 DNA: TGTGCCAGCAGTCGGACAATCTATGCT. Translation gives CASSRTIYA. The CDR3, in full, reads CASSRTIYAEQFF.

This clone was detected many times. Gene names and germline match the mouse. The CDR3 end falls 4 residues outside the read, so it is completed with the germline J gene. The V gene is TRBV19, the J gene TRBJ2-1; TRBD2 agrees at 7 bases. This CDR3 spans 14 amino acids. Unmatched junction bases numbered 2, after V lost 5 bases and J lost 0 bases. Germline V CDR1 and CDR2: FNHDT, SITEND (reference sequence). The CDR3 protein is CASRAGGNYAEQFF. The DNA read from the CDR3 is TGTGCCAGCAGGGCTGGGGGTAACTATGCT.

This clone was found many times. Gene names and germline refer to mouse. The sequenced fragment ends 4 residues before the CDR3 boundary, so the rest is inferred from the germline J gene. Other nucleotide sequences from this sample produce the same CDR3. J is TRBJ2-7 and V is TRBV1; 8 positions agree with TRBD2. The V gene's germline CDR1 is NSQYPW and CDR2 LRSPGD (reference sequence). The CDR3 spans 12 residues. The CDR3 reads CTCSPGGYEQYF. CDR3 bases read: TGCACCTGCAGCCCTGGGGGGTAT. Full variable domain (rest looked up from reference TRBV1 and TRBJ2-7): VTLLEQNPRWRLVPRGQAVNLRCILKNSQYPWMSWYQQDLQKQLQWLFTLRSPGDKEVKSLPGADYLATRVTDTELRLQVANMSQGRTLYCTCSPGGYEQYFGPGTRLTVL.

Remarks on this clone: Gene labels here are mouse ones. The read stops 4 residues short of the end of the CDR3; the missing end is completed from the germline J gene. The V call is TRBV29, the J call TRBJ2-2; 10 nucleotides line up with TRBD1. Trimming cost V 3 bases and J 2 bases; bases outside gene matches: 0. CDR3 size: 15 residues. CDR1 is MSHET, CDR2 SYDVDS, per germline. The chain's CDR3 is CASSLGQGNTGQLYF. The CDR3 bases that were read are TGTGCTAGCAGTTTGGGACAGGGGAACACCGGG.

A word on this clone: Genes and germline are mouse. Here the CDR3 reads CASGPGQFSNERLFF. CDR3 DNA (partial): TGTGCCAGCGGGCCCGGACAGTTTTCCAACGAA. The rearrangement joins TRBV13-2 to TRBJ1-4; D possibly corresponds to TRBD1 (6 bases). The missing CDR3 end, 4 residues past where the read stops, is filled in from the germline J gene. The CDR3 has 15 residues. Germline CDR1 is NNHNN and CDR2 is SYGAGS (reference sequence). V gave up 5 bases and J gave up 0 bases, with 11 bases separating them.

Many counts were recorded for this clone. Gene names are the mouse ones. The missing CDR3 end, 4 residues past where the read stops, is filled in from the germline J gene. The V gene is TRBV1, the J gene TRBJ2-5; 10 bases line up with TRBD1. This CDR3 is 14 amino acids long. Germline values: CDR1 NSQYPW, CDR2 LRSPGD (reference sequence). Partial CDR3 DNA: TGCACCTGCAGTGCCCGGGACAGGGGTGAC. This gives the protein CTCSARDRGD. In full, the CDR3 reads CTCSARDRGDTQYF.

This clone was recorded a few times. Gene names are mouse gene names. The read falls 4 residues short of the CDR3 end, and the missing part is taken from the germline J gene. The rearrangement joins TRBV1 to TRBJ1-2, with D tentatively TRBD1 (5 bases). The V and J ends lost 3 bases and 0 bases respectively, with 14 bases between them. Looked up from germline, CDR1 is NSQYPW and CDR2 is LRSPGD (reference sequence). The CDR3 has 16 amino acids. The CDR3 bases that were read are TGCACCTGCAGTGCCTCATTCCAGGGTGCAAACTCC. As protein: CTCSASFQGANS. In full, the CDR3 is CTCSASFQGANSDYTF.

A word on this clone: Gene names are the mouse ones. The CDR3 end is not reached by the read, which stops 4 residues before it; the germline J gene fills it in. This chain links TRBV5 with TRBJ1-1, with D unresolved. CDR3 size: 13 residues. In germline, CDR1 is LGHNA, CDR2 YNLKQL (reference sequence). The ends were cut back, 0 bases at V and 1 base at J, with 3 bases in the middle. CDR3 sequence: CASSQDRNTEVFF. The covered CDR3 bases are TGTGCCAGCAGCCAAGACAGAAACACA.

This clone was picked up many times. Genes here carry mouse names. This CDR3 is CASSLGTQDTQYF. The sequenced CDR3 bases are TGTGCCAGCTCTCTGGGGACACAAGAC. The J gene is TRBJ2-5, the V gene TRBV12-2; tentatively, D is TRBD1 (6 bases). With the read ending 4 residues before the CDR3 end, the germline J gene is used to fill in that end. The germline V gene has CDR1 SGHLS and CDR2 HYDKME. The V end was cut by 1 base, the J end by 3 bases, with 7 bases between. CDR3 length: 13 residues.

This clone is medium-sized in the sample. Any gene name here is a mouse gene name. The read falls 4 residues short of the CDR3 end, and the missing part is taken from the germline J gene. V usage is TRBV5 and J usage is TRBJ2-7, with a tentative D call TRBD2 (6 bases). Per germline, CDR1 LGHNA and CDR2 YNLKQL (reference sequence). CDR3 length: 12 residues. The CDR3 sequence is CASSQLGYEQYF. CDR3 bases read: TGTGCCAGCAGCCAACTGGGGTAT.

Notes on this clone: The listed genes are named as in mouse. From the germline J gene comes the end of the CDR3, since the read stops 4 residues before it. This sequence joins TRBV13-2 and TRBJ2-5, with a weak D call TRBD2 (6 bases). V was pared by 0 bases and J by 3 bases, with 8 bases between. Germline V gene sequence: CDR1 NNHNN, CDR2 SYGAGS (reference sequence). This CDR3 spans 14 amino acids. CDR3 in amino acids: CASGDATGQDTQYF. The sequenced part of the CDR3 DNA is TGTGCCAGCGGTGATGCCACTGGGCAAGAC.

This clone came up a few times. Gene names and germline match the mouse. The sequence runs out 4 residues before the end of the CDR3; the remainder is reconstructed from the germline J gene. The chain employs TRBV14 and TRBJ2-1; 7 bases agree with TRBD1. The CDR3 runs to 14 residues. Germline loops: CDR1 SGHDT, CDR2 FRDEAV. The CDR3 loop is CASSSRQGRAEQFF. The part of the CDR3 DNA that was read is TGTGCCAGCAGTTCCCGACAGGGAAGGGCT.